The 22 T cell receptor beta chains below all came from one sample that was sequenced in a study of T cells in localized non-small cell lung cancer. This table comes from immunoSEQ multiplex PCR, and its TCRdb copy is limited to in-frame clones, with some not included. The table has thousands of clones, approximately 35% seen once. Sample: lung tumor tissue, taken before any cancer treatment. These receptors were collected from a male donor older than 55 with stage III lung adenocarcinoma.

As to this clone: The sample holds other DNA sequences that translate to the same CDR3. CDR3 bases: TGTGCCAGCAGACCTTCAGGGGTGAGCAATCAGCCCCAGCATTTT. Translated, it gives CASRPSGVSNQPQHF. This chain uses TRBV28 with TRBJ1-5; D perhaps matches TRBD1 (6 bases). Germline CDR1 and CDR2: MDHEN and SYDVKM. V gave up 6 bases and J gave up 1 base, with 13 bases separating them. There are 15 residues in the CDR3.

This clone was picked up a small number of times. The CDR3 loop is CASSPGQGRNEQFF. The DNA of the CDR3 is TGTGCCAGCAGTCCGGGACAGGGTAGGAATGAGCAGTTCTTC. V usage is TRBV11-3 and J usage is TRBJ2-1; TRBD1 matches 9 bases. Germline CDR1 is SGHNT and CDR2 is YENEEA. With 6 bases clipped from V and 7 bases from J, the junction kept 7 bases outside the gene matches. This CDR3 is 14 amino acids long.

The chain recombines TRBV7-5 with TRBJ2-2; TRBD1, as called in the table, went unchecked against the DNA. TRBV7-5 is listed as a pseudogene. The CDR3 is made up of 14 amino acids. In nucleotides, the CDR3 is TGTGCCAGCAGCCAGGGCAGAGACACCGGGGAGCTGTTTTTT. Translating it yields CASSQGRDTGELFF.

The genes are TRBV6-8 and TRBJ2-3, with D tentatively TRBD1 (5 bases). With 10 bases removed from V and 3 bases from J, the gap between germline ends came to 11 bases. Looked up from germline, CDR1 is MNHGY and CDR2 is SAAAGT. This CDR3 has 12 amino acids. This CDR3 reads CAIIPGTDTQYF. The CDR3 bases are TGTGCCATCATCCCAGGGACAGATACGCAGTATTTT.

This sequence joins TRBV10-3 and TRBJ2-1; 8 bases are a match to TRBD2. Unmatched junction bases numbered 13, after V lost 10 bases and J lost 5 bases. This CDR3 has 15 amino acids. Germline values: CDR1 ENHRY, CDR2 SYGVKD. The CDR3, as DNA: TGTGCCAGCCCATTGGTAGCGGGAAGGGACAATGAGCAGTTCTTC. Protein: CASPLVAGRDNEQFF.

This clone was found a few times. The chain links TRBV27 to TRBJ1-5, with 8 bases lining up with TRBD1. The CDR3 consists of 18 residues. V was pared by 5 bases and J by 6 bases, with 18 bases of the junction left unmatched. Germline values: CDR1 MNHEY, CDR2 SMNVEV (reference sequence). The CDR3 here is CASSPFPVDRGGSQPQHF. The CDR3, as DNA: TGTGCCAGCAGTCCATTCCCGGTCGACAGGGGCGGTAGTCAGCCCCAGCATTTT.

By share of the sample, this clone is medium-sized. The chain recombines TRBV6-8 with TRBJ1-1; D is uncertain. The CDR3 is 13 amino acids. CDR1 MNHGY and CDR2 SAAAGT come from the germline V gene. The V and J ends lost 2 bases and 4 bases respectively, with 8 bases between them. The CDR3 sequence is CASSYQTGTEAFF. CDR3 DNA sequence: TGTGCCAGCAGTTACCAGACCGGCACTGAAGCTTTCTTT.

The CDR3 sequence: CASREEGAGNTIYF. DNA of the CDR3: TGTGCCAGTAGAGAGGAAGGGGCTGGAAACACCATATATTTT. The rearrangement links TRBV10-3 to TRBJ1-3; weak D call: TRBD1 (5 bases). With 10 bases removed from V and 2 bases from J, the gap between germline ends came to 15 bases. From germline, CDR1 is ENHRY and CDR2 SYGVKD. This CDR3 has 14 residues.

The chain uses TRBV19 and TRBJ2-2; 7 bases agree with TRBD1. The CDR3 covers 16 residues. Germline lookup yields CDR1 LNHDA and CDR2 SQIVND (reference sequence). The ends lost 5 bases at V and 8 bases at J; junction bases unmatched: 14. DNA of the CDR3: TGTGCCAGTAGTCTAAAGCGAACAGGGGTACAAGGGGAGCTGTTTTTT. Its protein product is CASSLKRTGVQGELFF.

V usage is TRBV6-1 and J usage is TRBJ2-1, with D perhaps matching TRBD2 (6 bases). Deletions cut 1 base from V and 6 bases from J, with 10 bases between. The CDR3 spans 14 residues. Germline V CDR1 and CDR2: MNHNS, SASEGT. The chain's CDR3 is CASSEGLVPNEQFF. The CDR3 DNA reads as TGTGCCAGCAGTGAAGGACTAGTTCCCAATGAGCAGTTCTTC.

The V call is TRBV6-8, the J call TRBJ2-2; 8 positions agree with TRBD2. The germline V gene has CDR1 MNHGY and CDR2 SAAAGT. This CDR3 region has 15 residues. V lost 2 bases and J lost 7; bases outside the gene matches: 6. CDR3 amino acids: CASSYRAGAVGELFF. The DNA of the CDR3 is TGTGCCAGCAGTTACAGAGCGGGAGCGGTCGGGGAGCTGTTTTTT.

This clone was observed a few times. The chain combines TRBV11-3 with TRBJ1-1; 8 bases line up with TRBD1. The CDR3 has 15 amino acids. Germline CDR1 reads SGHNT; CDR2 reads YENEEA. With V trimmed by 4 bases and J by 6 bases, 10 bases remained unmatched. Here the CDR3 reads CASSSYTGGEAEAFF. In DNA form, the CDR3 reads TGTGCCAGCAGCTCCTATACAGGGGGAGAGGCTGAAGCTTTCTTT.

This clone came up a few times. This sequence joins TRBV9 and TRBJ2-5; TRBD1 is a possible D gene (6 bases). This CDR3 is built from 15 residues. Germline V CDR1 and CDR2: SGDLS, YYNGEE. V was cut by 0 bases and J by 2 bases, with 11 bases left in between. CDR3 amino acids: CASSVAQGGQETQYF. The CDR3 bases are TGTGCCAGCAGCGTAGCACAGGGTGGTCAAGAGACCCAGTACTTC.

The chain combines TRBV30 with TRBJ1-2; no definite D call. This CDR3 spans 11 amino acids. V was pared by 5 bases and J by 3 bases, with 7 bases between. The germline V gene has CDR1 GTSNPN and CDR2 SVGIG (reference sequence). The CDR3 is CAWESHYGYTF. The CDR3 coding sequence is TGTGCCTGGGAGTCCCACTATGGCTACACCTTC.

The chain recombines TRBV29-1 with TRBJ2-1; D possibly corresponds to TRBD2 (7 bases). V lost 5 bases to trimming and J lost 8 bases, with 13 bases between them. Germline-derived CDR1 and CDR2 are SQVTM and ANQGSEA. The CDR3 is 12 amino acids. The CDR3 nucleotides are TGCAGCGTTACCCAGGGGAGGGATGAGCAGTTCTTC. This encodes CSVTQGRDEQFF.

This clone has ten or more counts. The rearrangement uses TRBV11-3 and TRBJ2-3; the D is unclear. Germline CDR1 SGHNT, CDR2 YENEEA. The CDR3 is made up of 15 amino acids. The ends were cut back, 2 bases at V and 1 base at J, with 10 bases in the middle. CDR3 DNA: TGTGCCAGCAGCTTATTCCCCGGTGGCACAGATACGCAGTATTTT. Its protein product is CASSLFPGGTDTQYF.

There are a few counts of this clone. The chain has TRBV11-3 and TRBJ2-1; 11 nucleotides match TRBD2. Per the germline V gene, CDR1 is SGHNT and CDR2 is YENEEA. J was trimmed by 4 bases and V by 2 bases; bases with no gene match: 4. The CDR3 runs to 16 residues. The CDR3 is CASSLRGTSGYNEQFF. The CDR3 DNA reads as TGTGCCAGCAGCTTAAGAGGGACTAGCGGATACAATGAGCAGTTCTTC.

This clone has more than one count but fewer than ten. The V gene is TRBV11-3, the J gene TRBJ2-7; TRBD1 agrees at 11 bases. Germline loops: CDR1 SGHNT, CDR2 YENEEA. This CDR3 has 14 residues. The V and J ends lost 7 bases and 4 bases, in that order; junction bases with no gene match: 6. This CDR3 reads CASTGTGGFYEQYF. The CDR3 region has the DNA TGTGCCAGCACTGGGACAGGGGGGTTTTACGAGCAGTACTTC.

This clone was seen a handful of times. CDR3 protein: CASSQGGRQGNYEQYF. The CDR3 DNA reads as TGCGCCAGCAGCCAAGGGGGACGACAGGGAAACTACGAGCAGTACTTC. The chain uses TRBV4-1 and TRBJ2-7; 7 bases line up with TRBD1. The CDR3 has 16 amino acids. Germline loops: CDR1 MGHRA, CDR2 YSYEKL. V shed 1 base and J 3 bases; nucleotides not matched to a gene: 9.

This clone has only a few counts. This chain connects TRBV2 to TRBJ2-2; TRBD2 matches at 9 bases. This CDR3 has 14 amino acids. Germline assignment: CDR1 SNHLY and CDR2 FYNNEI. J gave up 7 bases and V 6 bases, and 6 bases lay outside the gene matches. The CDR3 reads CASRVTSGIGELFF. The CDR3 DNA is TGTGCCAGCAGGGTGACTAGCGGAATCGGGGAGCTGTTTTTT. Combining the CDR3 with reference TRBV2 and TRBJ2-2 gives the whole variable domain EPEVTQTPSHQVTQMGQEVILRCVPISNHLYFYWYRQILGQKVEFLVSFYNNEISEKSEIFDDQFSVERPDGSNFTLKIRSTKLEDSAMYFCASRVTSGIGELFFGEGSRLTVL.

The chain is built from TRBV29-1 and TRBJ2-1; TRBD1 aligns across 9 bases. The germline V gene has CDR1 SQVTM and CDR2 ANQGSEA. The CDR3 is made up of 16 amino acids. After removal of 3 bases from V and 4 bases from J, the junction contained 10 bases not matched to a gene. The CDR3 region has the DNA TGCAGCGTTGAGCCAGTGGGGACAGGGAAATACAATGAGCAGTTCTTC. The encoded protein is CSVEPVGTGKYNEQFF.

This clone was found a few times. The chain links TRBV2 to TRBJ1-5, with D unclear. CDR1 SNHLY and CDR2 FYNNEI come from the germline V gene. V was clipped by 1 base and J by 0 bases, with 7 bases between them. The CDR3 extends over 15 amino acids. CDR3 protein: CASSEGTFSNQPQHF. DNA for the CDR3: TGTGCCAGCAGTGAAGGCACCTTTAGCAATCAGCCCCAGCATTTT.